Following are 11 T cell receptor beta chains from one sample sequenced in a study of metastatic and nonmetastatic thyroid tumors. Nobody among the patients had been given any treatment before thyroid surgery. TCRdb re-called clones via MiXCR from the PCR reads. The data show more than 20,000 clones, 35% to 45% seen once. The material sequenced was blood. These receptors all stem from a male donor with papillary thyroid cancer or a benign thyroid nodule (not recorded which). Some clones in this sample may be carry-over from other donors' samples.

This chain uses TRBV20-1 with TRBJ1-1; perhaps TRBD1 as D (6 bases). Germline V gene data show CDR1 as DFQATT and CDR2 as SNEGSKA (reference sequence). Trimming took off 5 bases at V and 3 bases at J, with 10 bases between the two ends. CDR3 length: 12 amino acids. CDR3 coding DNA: TGCAGTGCTCCCGGACAGTACACTGAAGCTTTCTTT. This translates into CSAPGQYTEAFF.

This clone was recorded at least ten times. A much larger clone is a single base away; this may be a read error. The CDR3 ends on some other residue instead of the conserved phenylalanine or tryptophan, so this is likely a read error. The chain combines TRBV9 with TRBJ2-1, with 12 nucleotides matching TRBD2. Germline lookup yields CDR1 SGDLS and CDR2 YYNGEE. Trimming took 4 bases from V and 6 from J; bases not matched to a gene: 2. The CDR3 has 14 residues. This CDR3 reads CASSSSGGVNEQFV. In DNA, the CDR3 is TGTGCCAGCAGCTCTAGCGGGGGGGTCAATGAGCAGTTCGTC.

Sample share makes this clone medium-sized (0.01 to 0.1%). The CDR3 region is CASSPPGASYEQYF. The CDR3 DNA is TGCGCCAGCAGCCCTCCGGGCGCCAGCTACGAGCAGTACTTC. V is TRBV5-1 and J is TRBJ2-7; D gene uncertain. This CDR3 has 14 residues. Deletions cut 4 bases from V and 3 bases from J, with 14 bases between. Germline loops: CDR1 SGHRS, CDR2 YFSETQ.

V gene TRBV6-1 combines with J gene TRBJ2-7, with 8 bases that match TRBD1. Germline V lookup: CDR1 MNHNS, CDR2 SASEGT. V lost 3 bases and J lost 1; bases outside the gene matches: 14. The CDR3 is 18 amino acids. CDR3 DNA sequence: TGTGCCAGCAGTGATTGTACGATTCCGGGACAGGCGTCCTACGAGCAGTACTTC. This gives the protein CASSDCTIPGQASYEQYF.

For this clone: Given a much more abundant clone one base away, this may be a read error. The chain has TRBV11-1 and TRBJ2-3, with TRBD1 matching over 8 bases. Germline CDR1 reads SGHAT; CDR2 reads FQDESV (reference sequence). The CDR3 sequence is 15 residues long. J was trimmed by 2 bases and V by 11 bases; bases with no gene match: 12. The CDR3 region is CAGTPRDRITDTQYF. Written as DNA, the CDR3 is TGTGCCGGCACACCCCGGGACAGGATCACAGATACGCAGTATTTT. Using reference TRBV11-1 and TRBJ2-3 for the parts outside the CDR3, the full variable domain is EAEVAQSPRYKITEKSQAVAFWCDPISGHATLYWYRQILGQGPELLVQFQDESVVDDSQLPKDRFSAERLKGVDSTLKIQPAELGDSAMYLCAGTPRDRITDTQYFGPGTRLTVL.

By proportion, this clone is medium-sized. The CDR3 here is CASSTFLGELFF. The CDR3 DNA follows: TGTGCCAGCAGCACCTTCCTCGGGGAGCTGTTTTTT. The chain is built from TRBV7-2 and TRBJ2-2; unclear D gene. Germline V gene sequence: CDR1 SGHTA, CDR2 FQGNSA. Trimming cost V 5 bases and J 7 bases, with 8 bases left between them. There are 12 residues in the CDR3.

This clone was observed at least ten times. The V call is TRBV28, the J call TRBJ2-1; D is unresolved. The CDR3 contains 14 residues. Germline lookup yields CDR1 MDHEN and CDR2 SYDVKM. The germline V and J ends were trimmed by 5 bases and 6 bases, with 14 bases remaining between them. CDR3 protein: CASSNTREINEQFF. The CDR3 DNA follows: TGTGCCAGCAGTAACACGCGAGAAATCAATGAGCAGTTCTTC.

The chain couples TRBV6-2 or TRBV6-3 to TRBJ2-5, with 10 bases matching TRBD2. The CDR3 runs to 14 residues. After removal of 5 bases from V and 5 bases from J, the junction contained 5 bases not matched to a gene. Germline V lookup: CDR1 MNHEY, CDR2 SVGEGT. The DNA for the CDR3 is TGTGCCAGCAGTACCGGGACTAGCGCTGAGACCCAGTACTTC. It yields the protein CASSTGTSAETQYF.

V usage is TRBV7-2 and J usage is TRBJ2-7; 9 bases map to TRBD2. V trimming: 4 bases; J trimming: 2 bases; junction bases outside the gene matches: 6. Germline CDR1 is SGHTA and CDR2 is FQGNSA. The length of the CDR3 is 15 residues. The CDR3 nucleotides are TGTGCCAGCAGCTCCCTAGCGGGACATCCCTACGAGCAGTACTTC. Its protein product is CASSSLAGHPYEQYF.

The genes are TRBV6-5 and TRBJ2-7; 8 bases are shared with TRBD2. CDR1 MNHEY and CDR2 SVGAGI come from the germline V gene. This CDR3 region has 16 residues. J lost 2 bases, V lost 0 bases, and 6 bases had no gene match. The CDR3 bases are TGTGCCAGCAGTTACTCCGGGACTAGGATTCCCTACGAGCAGTACTTC. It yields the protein CASSYSGTRIPYEQYF.

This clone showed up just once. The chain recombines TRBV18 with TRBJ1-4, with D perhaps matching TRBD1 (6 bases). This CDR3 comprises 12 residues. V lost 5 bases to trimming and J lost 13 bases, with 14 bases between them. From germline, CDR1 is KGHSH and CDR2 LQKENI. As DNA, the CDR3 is TGTGCCAGCTCAGAGCACAGGGAAGCACTGTTTTTT. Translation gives CASSEHREALFF. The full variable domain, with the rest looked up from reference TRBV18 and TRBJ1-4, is NAGVMQNPRHLVRRRGQEARLRCSPMKGHSHVYWYRQLPEEGLKFMVYLQKENIIDESGMPKERFSAEFPKEGPSILRIQQVVRGDSAAYFCASSEHREALFFGSGTQLSVL.